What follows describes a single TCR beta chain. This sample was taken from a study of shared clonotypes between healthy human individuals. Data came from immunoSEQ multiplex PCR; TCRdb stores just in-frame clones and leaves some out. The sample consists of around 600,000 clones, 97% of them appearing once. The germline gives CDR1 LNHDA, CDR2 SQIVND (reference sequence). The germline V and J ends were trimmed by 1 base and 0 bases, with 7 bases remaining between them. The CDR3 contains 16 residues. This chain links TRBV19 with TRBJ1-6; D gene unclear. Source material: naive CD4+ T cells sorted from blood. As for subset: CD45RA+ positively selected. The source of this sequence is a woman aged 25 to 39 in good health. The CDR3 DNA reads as TGTGCCAGTAGTATAGGTGGAAGCTCCTATAATTCACCCCTCCACTTT. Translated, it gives CASSIGGSSYNSPLHF.